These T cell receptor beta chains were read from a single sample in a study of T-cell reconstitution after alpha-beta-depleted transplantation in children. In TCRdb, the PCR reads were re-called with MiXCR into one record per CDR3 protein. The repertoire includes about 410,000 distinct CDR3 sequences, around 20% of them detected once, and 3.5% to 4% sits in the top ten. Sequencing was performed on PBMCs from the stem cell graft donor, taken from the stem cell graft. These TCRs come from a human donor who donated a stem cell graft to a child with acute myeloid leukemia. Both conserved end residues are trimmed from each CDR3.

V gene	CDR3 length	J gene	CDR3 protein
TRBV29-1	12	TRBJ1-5	SVRGQGADQPQH
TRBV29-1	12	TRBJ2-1	SVEGRQGSNEQF
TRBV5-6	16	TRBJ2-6	ASTRSTGRSSGANVLT
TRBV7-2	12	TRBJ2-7	ASSLDLSSYEQY
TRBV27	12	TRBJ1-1	ASRTTGPNTEAF
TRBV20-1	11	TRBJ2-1	SASETTYNEQF
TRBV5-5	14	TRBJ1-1	ASSLILPGANTEAF
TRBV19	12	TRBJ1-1	ASKVNVANTEAF
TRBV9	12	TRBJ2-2	ASSVQGYTGELF
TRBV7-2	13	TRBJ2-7	ASSIPSGSSYEQY
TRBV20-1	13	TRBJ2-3	SAAGLTGKTDTQY
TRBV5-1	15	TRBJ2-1	ASSLALAGAGLDEQF
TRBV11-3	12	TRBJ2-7	ASSPPQQGYEQY
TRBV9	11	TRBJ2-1	ASSYSSWGEQF
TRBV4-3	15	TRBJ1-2	ASSQDKGVWQAVRYT
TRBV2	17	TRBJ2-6	ASSMDRGLSYSGANVLT
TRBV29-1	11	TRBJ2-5	SGGSRGAETQY
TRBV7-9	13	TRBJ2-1	ASRQTSVSYNEQF
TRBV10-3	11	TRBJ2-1	AISPSSANEQF
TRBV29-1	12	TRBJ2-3	SVVPGQGGDTQY
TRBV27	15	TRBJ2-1	ASSPGLAAFSYNEQF
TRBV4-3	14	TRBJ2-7	ASSQGLAGVTYEQY
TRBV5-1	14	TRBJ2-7	ASSLEPGTDAYEQY
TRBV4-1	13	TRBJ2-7	ASSQQTGTTYEQY
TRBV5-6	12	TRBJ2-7	ASSSRDRHWELY
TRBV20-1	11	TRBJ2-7	SARAAGAGEQY
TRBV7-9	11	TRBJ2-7	ASSSTGAYEQY
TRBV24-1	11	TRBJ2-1	ATSEAGTTTQF
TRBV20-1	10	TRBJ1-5	SASELYQPQH
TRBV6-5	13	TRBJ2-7	ASSYSSNPRHEQY
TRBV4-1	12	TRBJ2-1	ASSQGGQGNEQF
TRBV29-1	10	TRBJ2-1	SVEDSSNEQF
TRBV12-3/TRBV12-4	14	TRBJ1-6	ASSFGQGGVGSPLH
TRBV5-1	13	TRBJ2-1	ASSVRDYSYNEQF
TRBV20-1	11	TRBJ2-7	SAPDRRGYEQY
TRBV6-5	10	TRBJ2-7	ATTGQSYEQY
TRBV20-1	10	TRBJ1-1	SARQGPHRAF
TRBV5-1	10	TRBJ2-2	ASSPPDPELF
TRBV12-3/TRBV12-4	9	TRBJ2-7	ASSDGTQQY
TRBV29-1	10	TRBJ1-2	SGDGGDYGYT